This T cell receptor (beta chain) was found in a study of beta chain features in type 1 diabetes. Overall study findings and caveats: In all four CD4+ subsets, TCRB CDR3 length was significantly, moderately reduced in type 1 diabetes.

As for this clone: Its antigen is not known.

Sorted populations were all over 95% pure. TCRB transcripts that were expressed got sequenced, as all of the isolated RNA had been reverse transcribed. Assay: immunoSEQ multiplex PCR; the TCRdb copy retains only in-frame clones and omits some. The repertoire holds some 15,000 clones, with roughly 69% as singletons. The sequencing input was Tregs from blood. This sequence was found in a man aged 25 to 45 with type 1 diabetes.

The CDR3 nucleotides are TGTGCCAGCAGCCCGGGACCTTGGGCGGGAGGCACAGATACGCAGTATTTT. This translates into CASSPGPWAGGTDTQYF. The rearrangement joins TRBV5-5 to TRBJ2-3, with 7 bases fitting TRBD2. The germline gives CDR1 SGHKS, CDR2 YYEKEE (reference sequence). The CDR3 totals 17 residues. Trimming cost V 4 bases and J 1 base; bases outside gene matches: 12.